This T cell receptor (beta chain) was captured in a study of blood T cell repertoires in COVID-19 (dated by TCRdb to the early 2020s). For context, the study as a whole: Samples covering the acute and convalescent phases of COVID-19 were provided by collaborators in the United States, Italy and Spain. The prospective study material was composed of cDNA or gDNA derived from T cells, B-cell-depleted T cells, or PBMCs. Subjects who had been exposed to COVID-19, were actively infected with it, or had recovered from it provided the deeply sampled blood TCRbeta repertoires that made up the dataset. The repertoires were released in a freely available public database meant as a resource for research on the immune response to SARS-CoV-2. The samples were drawn from two sources: the first 160 participants of the ongoing ImmuneRACE study, and about 1,300 subjects contributed by 6 global collaborators. The sample metadata nearly always contained a de-identified subject ID, COVID-19 status, age in years and sex. Where available, HLA class I and class II types were taken from metadata supplied by the sample provider and were not determined by assay-based typing.

A note on this clone: The clone's antigen remains unknown. Base qualities are not at hand, and no much larger clone is one base apart.

TCRbeta CDR3 regions were amplified from genomic DNA using the immunoSEQ Assay, a bias-controlled multiplex PCR. The original methods were these. Within the assay, amplification of reference gene primers was used to estimate how many nucleated cells each sample contained. To quantify the absolute abundance of each unique TCRbeta CDR3 rearrangement, sequence reads were collapsed and filtered. Productive Simpson clonality was computed per sample as the square root of Simpson's diversity index over productive rearrangements. Sourced from immuneACCESS, this table was stored by TCRdb with only in-frame sequences that have V and J called. A share of the clones is absent; for the studies checked, an unresolved V gene accounts for under half, and the remainder has no known explanation. Clonal size and the V and J genes are those of that table, whereas D and trimming came from the DNA. A total of 180,000 or so clones appear in this sample, approximately 80% of them only once. The top ten constitute 9.5% to 12% of the sample.

Participants in the prospective study were aged roughly 18 to 89 years, lived in 24 United States geographic areas, and enrolled through a virtual design. In the prospective study, participants were assigned to cohorts based on the clinical history participants reported in a screening survey and a study questionnaire. Recovered participants in ImmuneRACE Cohort 3 were defined as having two consecutive negative NP/OP PCR tests, clearance from a healthcare professional, or resolution of symptoms. Each participant in the prospective study had whole blood, serum and a nasopharyngeal or oropharyngeal swab collected by mobile phlebotomists. Participants in the prospective study had the option to provide additional blood draws and questionnaires over a 2-month period. Prospective study blood samples were shipped either frozen or at room temperature before DNA extraction. The paper's findings and limits, for the study overall: Clinical and demographic metadata were provided uncurated, with the amount varying by source and participant.

Reading the germline V gene gives CDR1 SGHAT and CDR2 FQNNGV. Cut back by 5 bases and 4 bases, the V and J ends lie 12 bases apart. The CDR3 covers 14 residues, taking in both the cysteine and the phenylalanine. Only the CDR3 DNA is retained, 42 bases long and in frame from the first base. The receptor chain draws on TRBV11-2 and TRBJ1-5; the best D guess is TRBD1, with 5 bases matching. The sequence came from a man aged 45-65 years who had recovered from COVID-19. Material: PBMCs or T cells enriched from blood (not recorded which). The CDR3 amino acid sequence is: CASSLTGGNQPQHF. The DNA reads TGTGCCAGCAGCCTTACAGGAGGGAATCAGCCCCAGCATTTT.